Listed below are T cell receptor beta chains from one sample, sequenced in a study of early T cells in non-severe SARS-CoV-2 infection. TCRdb called the 5' RACE reads again in MiXCR, with one record for every CDR3 protein. This sample has 85,000 to 90,000 distinct CDR3 sequences, with roughly an eighth found just once. The material sequenced was whole blood. Receptors were obtained from an adult who was a healthcare worker with PCR-confirmed SARS-CoV-2 infection or an uninfected control (not recorded which). The CDR3 runs from the conserved cysteine through the conserved F or W. The order of the fields is D gene, clone size, V gene, J gene, CDR3 DNA, CDR3 protein. A D gene is named only where the DNA matches it firmly. Only part of the rows carry a size: once, few, many, or a class if the clone is expanded.

TRBD2	few	TRBV2	TRBJ2-5	TGTGCCAGCAGTGAAGGACTAGCGGGAACCCAAGAGACCCAGTACTTC	CASSEGLAGTQETQYF
NA	NA	TRBV20-1	TRBJ1-1	TGCAGTGCTAGCTGGCGAGGGAACACTGAAGCTTTCTTT	CSASWRGNTEAFF
NA	many	TRBV4-1	TRBJ1-5	TGCGCCAGCAGCCAAGGTATCCCGAATCAGCCCCAGCATTTT	CASSQGIPNQPQHF
NA	NA	TRBV7-8	TRBJ2-7	TGTGCCAGCAGCTTAACCGGGGGATACGAGCAGTACTTC	CASSLTGGYEQYF
NA	NA	TRBV15	TRBJ1-4	TGTGCCACCAGCAGAGACCCAGCAACTAATGAAAAACTGTTTTTT	CATSRDPATNEKLFF
NA	few	TRBV6-5	TRBJ2-7	TGTGCCAGCACAACAGGGAGGCCCTACGAGCAGTACTTC	CASTTGRPYEQYF
NA	many	TRBV20-1	TRBJ2-1	TGCAGTGCTAGGCCCTCCAATGAGCAGTTCTTC	CSARPSNEQFF
TRBD2	few	TRBV20-1	TRBJ2-7	TGCAGTGCTAGAGATCTCCGGGCTAGCGGTCCCTACGAGCAGTACTTC	CSARDLRASGPYEQYF
NA	NA	TRBV6-5	TRBJ1-1	TGTGCCAGCGGTGGGAACACTGAAGCTTTCTTT	CASGGNTEAFF
TRBD1	many	TRBV27	TRBJ2-3	TGTGCCAGCAGTCCCACGACAGGGGACCCAGATACGCAGTATTTT	CASSPTTGDPDTQYF
NA	few	TRBV28	TRBJ1-4	TGTGCCACCACCATTCGGGAAAAACTGTTTTTT	CATTIREKLFF
TRBD1	NA	TRBV7-8	TRBJ2-7	TGTGCCAGCAGCCCGGGGACAGTGGAAGCGTACGAGCAGTACTTC	CASSPGTVEAYEQYF
TRBD1	medium-sized	TRBV28	TRBJ2-5	TGTGCCAGCAGTTTCGAGGGACAGTTATACCAAGAGACCCAGTACTTC	CASSFEGQLYQETQYF
TRBD2	few	TRBV5-1	TRBJ2-1	TGCGCCAGCAGCTTGGGGTCAGCGGGACCCAGATACAATGAGCAGTTCTTC	CASSLGSAGPRYNEQFF
TRBD2	NA	TRBV7-3	TRBJ2-1	TGTGCCAGCAGCACCCGACTAGCGGGAGGGCCAAAAGCAGTAAATGAGCAGTTCTTC	CASSTRLAGGPKAVNEQFF
NA	few	TRBV7-9	TRBJ2-7	TGTGCCAGCAGCTTAGCAGGGAACGCCTACGAGCAGTACTTC	CASSLAGNAYEQYF
TRBD1	NA	TRBV6-6	TRBJ2-7	TGTGCCAGCTATGGCTGGACAGGTCAACACTCCTACGAGCAGTACTTC	CASYGWTGQHSYEQYF
NA	NA	TRBV6-5	TRBJ2-5	TGTGCCAGCAGGTCCGACTTTTATGGACAAGAGACCCAGTACTTC	CASRSDFYGQETQYF
NA	few	TRBV6-6	TRBJ1-5	TGTGCCAGCAGTTGGGACTCCTTTCAGCCCCAGCATTTT	CASSWDSFQPQHF
NA	NA	TRBV28	TRBJ1-4	TGTGCCAGCAGTCCAACTTTGGATGAGGAAAAACTGTTTTTT	CASSPTLDEEKLFF
NA	NA	TRBV12-5	TRBJ2-2	TGTGCTAGTGGTTTGTCCGGACTGAACACCGGGGAGCTGTTTTTT	CASGLSGLNTGELFF
NA	NA	TRBV20-1	TRBJ2-7	TGCAGTGCTTTGGCCCAGAATCCCCCGGGGTACGAGCAGTACTTC	CSALAQNPPGYEQYF
TRBD2	NA	TRBV7-9	TRBJ2-7	TGTGCCAGCAGCTTAGGCGGCGGGAGAGGTTACGAGCAGTACTTC	CASSLGGGRGYEQYF
NA	NA	TRBV2	TRBJ1-2	TGTGCCAGCAGGGAGGAGGACTATGGCTACACCTTC	CASREEDYGYTF
NA	NA	TRBV27	TRBJ1-1	TGTGCCAGCAGTTTAGATAGCGGGGGCGGGTACACTGAAGCTTTCTTT	CASSLDSGGGYTEAFF
NA	few	TRBV24-1	TRBJ2-2	TGTGCCACCTCCCAAGGGGCCGGGGCTGCCGGGGAGCTGTTTTTT	CATSQGAGAAGELFF
NA	many	TRBV3-1	TRBJ2-1	TGTGCCAGCAGCCAAGATGCCTGGGGCTACAATGAGCAGTTCTTC	CASSQDAWGYNEQFF
TRBD2	few	TRBV24-1	TRBJ2-2	TGTGCCGCCCGTAGCGGGAGGACTAACACCGGGGAGCTGTTTTTT	CAARSGRTNTGELFF
NA	many	TRBV9	TRBJ1-1	TGTGCCAGCAGCGGGGCAGGGTTCCGTGGCGCTGAAGCTTTCTTT	CASSGAGFRGAEAFF
NA	NA	TRBV4-1	TRBJ1-1	TGCGCCAGCAGCCCGCGGGCACTGTATGAAGCTTTCTTT	CASSPRALYEAFF
NA	few	TRBV6-2/TRBV6-3	TRBJ2-5	TGTGCCAGCAGTTGGAATCGGTTGGTGGAGACCCAGTACTTC	CASSWNRLVETQYF
TRBD2	few	TRBV7-9	TRBJ2-3	TGTGCCAGCAGCTACGGACTAGCGGCTAGCACAGATACGCAGTATTTT	CASSYGLAASTDTQYF
TRBD2	few	TRBV27	TRBJ2-2	TGTGCCAGCAGCTTCGGACTAGCGGGAGTAGGAGAGCTGTTTTTT	CASSFGLAGVGELFF
NA	many	TRBV29-1	TRBJ2-3	TGCAGCGTTGAAGCGCCCGGCACAGGGATAGATACGCAGTATTTT	CSVEAPGTGIDTQYF
NA	many	TRBV18	TRBJ2-3	TGTGCCAGCTCACCCGGACGCGTAGGGGGGACAACAGATACGCAGTATTTT	CASSPGRVGGTTDTQYF
NA	NA	TRBV29-1	TRBJ2-6	TGCAGCGTTGGCAGCTCTGGGGCCAACGTCCTGACTTTC	CSVGSSGANVLTF
NA	few	TRBV9	TRBJ2-1	TGTGCCAGCAGCGTAAAACAGGGACCCTTCCATGAGCAGTTCTTC	CASSVKQGPFHEQFF
NA	many	TRBV5-1	TRBJ2-2	TGCGCCAGCAGAGGCAGGGAGGACACCGGGGAGCTGTTTTTT	CASRGREDTGELFF
NA	NA	TRBV7-9	TRBJ2-3	TGTGCCAGCGGCAGCGTAGATACGCAGTATTTT	CASGSVDTQYF
NA	many	TRBV19	TRBJ1-1	TGTGCCAGTAGGGGAACAGGGCTTCACACCCTGAACACTGAAGCTTTCTTT	CASRGTGLHTLNTEAFF
NA	NA	TRBV3-1	TRBJ2-1	TGTGCCAGCAGCCAAGAAACTGGGAGTAATGAGCAGTTCTTC	CASSQETGSNEQFF
TRBD2	NA	TRBV6-1	TRBJ2-1	TGTGCCAGCAGTGGGGGACTAGCGGCCTGGGATGAGCAGTTCTTC	CASSGGLAAWDEQFF
NA	few	TRBV27	TRBJ2-3	TGTGCCAGCAGTTTAAAAGCGCCGACTGGCACAGATACGCAGTATTTT	CASSLKAPTGTDTQYF
NA	few	TRBV18	TRBJ1-1	TGTGCCAGCTCACCATGGGGGAACACTGAAGCTTTCTTT	CASSPWGNTEAFF
NA	many	TRBV2	TRBJ2-6	TGTGCCAGCAGGCAGTTCGACTCTGGGGCCAACGTCCTGACTTTC	CASRQFDSGANVLTF
NA	few	TRBV19	TRBJ2-7	TGTGCCAGTAGTATCATGGGGCGCTTCCACGAGCAGTACTTC	CASSIMGRFHEQYF
NA	NA	TRBV6-5	TRBJ1-1	TGTGCCAGCAGTTACTCCGGGGGATTCACTGAAGCTTACTTT	CASSYSGGFTEAYF
NA	few	TRBV5-1	TRBJ1-1	TGCGCCAGCAGGGAGGTTAGGAACACTGAAGCTTTCTTT	CASREVRNTEAFF
NA	few	TRBV6-2/TRBV6-3	TRBJ2-1	TGTGCCAGCAGTTTCGGGAGAGGGAATGAGCAGTTCTTC	CASSFGRGNEQFF
NA	many	TRBV12-3/TRBV12-4	TRBJ2-3	TGTGCCAGCACCTCCATGGTAGCAACAGATACGCAGTATTTT	CASTSMVATDTQYF
NA	once	TRBV28	TRBJ1-1	TGTGCCAGCAGCGGAAGGGGGGCTTTCTTT	CASSGRGAFF
NA	NA	TRBV18	TRBJ1-1	TGTGCCAGCTCACCGACAGCCACTGAAGCTTTCTTT	CASSPTATEAFF
NA	few	TRBV10-3	TRBJ2-3	TGTGCCATCAGTGACAAGACAGGCCCTGGGCAGTATTTT	CAISDKTGPGQYF
NA	NA	TRBV18	TRBJ1-4	TGTGCCAGCTCACCTGCAACTAATGAAAAACTGTTTTTT	CASSPATNEKLFF